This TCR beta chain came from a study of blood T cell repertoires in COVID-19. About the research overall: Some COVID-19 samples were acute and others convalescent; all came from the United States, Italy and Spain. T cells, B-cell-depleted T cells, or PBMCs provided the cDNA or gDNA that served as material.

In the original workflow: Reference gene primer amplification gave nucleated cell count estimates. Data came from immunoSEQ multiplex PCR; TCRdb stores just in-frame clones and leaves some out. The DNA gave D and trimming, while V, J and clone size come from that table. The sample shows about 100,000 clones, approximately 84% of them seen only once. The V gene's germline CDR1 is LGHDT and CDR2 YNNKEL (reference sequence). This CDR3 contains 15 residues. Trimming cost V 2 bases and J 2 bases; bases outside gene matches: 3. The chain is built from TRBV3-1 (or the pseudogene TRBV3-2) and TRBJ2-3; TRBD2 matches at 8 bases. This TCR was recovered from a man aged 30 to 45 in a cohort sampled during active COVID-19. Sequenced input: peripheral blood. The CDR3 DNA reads TGTGCCAGCAGCCAACGGGGGGGTAACACAGATACGCAGTATTTT. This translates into CASSQRGGNTDTQYF.